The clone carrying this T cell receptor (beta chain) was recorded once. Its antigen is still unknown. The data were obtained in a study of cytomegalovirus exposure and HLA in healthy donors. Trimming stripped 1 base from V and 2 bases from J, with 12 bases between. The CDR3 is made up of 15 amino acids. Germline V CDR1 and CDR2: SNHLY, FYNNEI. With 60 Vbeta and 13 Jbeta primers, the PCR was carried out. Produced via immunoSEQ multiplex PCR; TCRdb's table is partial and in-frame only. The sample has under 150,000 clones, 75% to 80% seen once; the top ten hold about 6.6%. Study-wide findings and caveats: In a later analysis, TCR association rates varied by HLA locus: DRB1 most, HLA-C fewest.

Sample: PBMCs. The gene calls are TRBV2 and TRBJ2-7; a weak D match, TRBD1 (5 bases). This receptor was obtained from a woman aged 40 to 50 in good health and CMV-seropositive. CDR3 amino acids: CASSEGLTATYEQYF. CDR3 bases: TGTGCCAGCAGTGAAGGTCTGACAGCGACCTACGAGCAGTACTTC.